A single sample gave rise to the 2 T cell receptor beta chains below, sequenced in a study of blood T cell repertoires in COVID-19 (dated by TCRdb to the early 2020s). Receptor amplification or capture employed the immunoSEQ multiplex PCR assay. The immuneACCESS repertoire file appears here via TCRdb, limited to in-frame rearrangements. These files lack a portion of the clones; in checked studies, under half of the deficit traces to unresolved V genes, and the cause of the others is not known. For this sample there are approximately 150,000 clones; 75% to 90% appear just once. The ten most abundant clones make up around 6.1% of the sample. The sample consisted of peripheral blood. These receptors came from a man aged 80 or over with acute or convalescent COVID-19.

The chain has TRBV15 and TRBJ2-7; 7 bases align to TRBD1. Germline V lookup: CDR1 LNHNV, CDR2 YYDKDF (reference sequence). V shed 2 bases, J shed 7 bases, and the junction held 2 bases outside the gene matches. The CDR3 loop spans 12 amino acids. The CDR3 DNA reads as TGTGCCACCAGCAGACCACAGGGGGAGCAGTACTTC. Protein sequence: CATSRPQGEQYF. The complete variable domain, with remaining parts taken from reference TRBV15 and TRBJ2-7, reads DAMVIQNPRYQVTQFGKPVTLSCSQTLNHNVMYWYQQKSSQAPKLLFHYYDKDFNNEADTPDNFQSRRPNTSFCFLDIRSPGLGDTAMYLCATSRPQGEQYFGPGTRLTVT.

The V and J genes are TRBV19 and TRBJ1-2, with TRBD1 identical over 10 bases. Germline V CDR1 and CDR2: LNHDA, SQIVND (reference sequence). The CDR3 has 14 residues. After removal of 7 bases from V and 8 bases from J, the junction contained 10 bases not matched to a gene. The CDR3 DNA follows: TGTGCCAGTAACCCTGGGGACAGGGGAGGAGGCTACACCTTC. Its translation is CASNPGDRGGGYTF.